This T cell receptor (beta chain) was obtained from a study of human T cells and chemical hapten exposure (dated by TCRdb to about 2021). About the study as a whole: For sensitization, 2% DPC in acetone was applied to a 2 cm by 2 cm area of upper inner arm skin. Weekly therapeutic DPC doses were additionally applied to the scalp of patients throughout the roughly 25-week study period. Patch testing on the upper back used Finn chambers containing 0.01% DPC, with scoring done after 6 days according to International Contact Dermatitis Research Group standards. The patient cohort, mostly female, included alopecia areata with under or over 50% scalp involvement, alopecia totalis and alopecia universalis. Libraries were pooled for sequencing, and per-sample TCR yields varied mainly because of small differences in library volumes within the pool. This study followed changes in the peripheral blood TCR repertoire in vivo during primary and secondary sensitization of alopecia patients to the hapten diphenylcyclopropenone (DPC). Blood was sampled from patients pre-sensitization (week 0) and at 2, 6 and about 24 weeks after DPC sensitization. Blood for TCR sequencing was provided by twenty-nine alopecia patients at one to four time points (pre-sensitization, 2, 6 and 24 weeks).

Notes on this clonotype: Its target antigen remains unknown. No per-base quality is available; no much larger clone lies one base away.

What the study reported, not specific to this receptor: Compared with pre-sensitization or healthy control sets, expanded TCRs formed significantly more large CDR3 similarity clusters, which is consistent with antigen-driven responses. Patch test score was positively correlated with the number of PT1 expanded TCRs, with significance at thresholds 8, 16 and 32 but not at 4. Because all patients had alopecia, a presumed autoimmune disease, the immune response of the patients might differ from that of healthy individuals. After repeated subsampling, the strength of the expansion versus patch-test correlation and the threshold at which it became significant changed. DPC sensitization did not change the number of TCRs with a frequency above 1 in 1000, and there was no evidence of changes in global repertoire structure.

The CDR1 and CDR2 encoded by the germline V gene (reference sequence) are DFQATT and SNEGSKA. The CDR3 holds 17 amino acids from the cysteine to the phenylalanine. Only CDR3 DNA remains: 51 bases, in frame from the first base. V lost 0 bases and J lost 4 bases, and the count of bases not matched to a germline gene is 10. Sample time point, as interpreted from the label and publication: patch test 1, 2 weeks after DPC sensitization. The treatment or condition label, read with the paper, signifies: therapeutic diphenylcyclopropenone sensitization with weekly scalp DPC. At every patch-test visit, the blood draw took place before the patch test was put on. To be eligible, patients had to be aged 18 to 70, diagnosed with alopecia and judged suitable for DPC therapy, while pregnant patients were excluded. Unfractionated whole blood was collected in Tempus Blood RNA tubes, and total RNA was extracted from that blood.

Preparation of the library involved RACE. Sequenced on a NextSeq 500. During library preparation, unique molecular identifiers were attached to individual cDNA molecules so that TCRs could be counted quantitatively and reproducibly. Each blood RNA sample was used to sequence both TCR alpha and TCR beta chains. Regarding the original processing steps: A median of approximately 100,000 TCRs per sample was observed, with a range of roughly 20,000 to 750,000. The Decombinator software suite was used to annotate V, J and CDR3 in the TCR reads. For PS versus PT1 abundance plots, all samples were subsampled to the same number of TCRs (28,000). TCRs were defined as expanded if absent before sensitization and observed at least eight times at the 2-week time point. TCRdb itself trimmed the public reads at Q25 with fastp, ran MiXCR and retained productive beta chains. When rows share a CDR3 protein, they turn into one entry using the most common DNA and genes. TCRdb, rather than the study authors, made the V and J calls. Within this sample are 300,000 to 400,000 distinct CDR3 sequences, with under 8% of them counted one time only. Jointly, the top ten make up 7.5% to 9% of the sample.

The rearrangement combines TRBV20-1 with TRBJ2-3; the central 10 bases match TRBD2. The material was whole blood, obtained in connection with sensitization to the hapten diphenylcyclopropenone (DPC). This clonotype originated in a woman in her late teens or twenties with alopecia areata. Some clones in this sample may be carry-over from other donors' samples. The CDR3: CSARDLVWLAGADTQYF. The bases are TGCAGTGCTAGAGATCTCGTTTGGCTAGCGGGGGCAGATACGCAGTATTTT.